The subject of this entry is one T cell receptor (beta chain). Its target is not known. A much larger clone differs from this one at a single base, so this may be a read error. These data originate in a study of T cells in Graves' hyperthyroidism and ophthalmopathy. Study-wide findings and caveats: A 13 V-J signature model discriminated ophthalmopathy versus stable hyperthyroidism.

RNA transcripts served as the template for amplifying TCR beta CDR3 regions. TCR CDR3 regions were first amplified by RT-PCR with HTBI primers. TCRdb recomputed calls from the multiplex PCR reads with MiXCR, one row per CDR3 protein. Found here are some 600,000 distinct CDR3 sequences, about 15% of them singletons; the top ten hold more than 4.5%. Losses at the gene ends were 3 bases for V and 1 base for J; bases not matched to a gene: 2. The CDR3 runs 17 residues. The sample taken for sequencing was blood. This receptor was obtained from a woman in her 30s with Graves' hyperthyroidism that later progressed to Graves' ophthalmopathy. The gene calls are TRBV12-3 or TRBV12-4 and TRBJ2-2; TRBD2 matches at 13 bases. The CDR3 sequence is CASSFRLAGGNTGELFF. In nucleotides, the CDR3 is TGTGCCAGCAGTTTCCGACTAGCGGGAGGGAACACCGGGGAGCTGTTTTTT.